This TCR beta chain was recovered during a study of CD8+ T cells in alopecia areata. This CDR3 contains 16 residues. J gave up 1 base and V 5 bases, and 6 bases lay outside the gene matches. Germline V lookup: CDR1 SEHNR, CDR2 FQNEAQ (reference sequence). This clone came up a few times. Extracted RNA was reverse transcribed, and the resulting cDNA served as sequencing template. TCRdb keeps only in-frame clones here, not all; method: immunoSEQ multiplex PCR. The table shows tens of thousands of clones, with around 47% occurring only once. The chain is built from TRBV7-9 and TRBJ2-2; 8 bases align to TRBD1. The sequence was collected from a human donor with alopecia areata. Input material: NKG2D-low CD8+ T cells sorted from blood. This CDR3 is CASSPGDRGNTGELFF. CDR3 nucleotide sequence: TGTGCCAGCAGCCCAGGCGACAGGGGGAACACCGGGGAGCTGTTTTTT. Combining the CDR3 with reference TRBV7-9 and TRBJ2-2 gives the whole variable domain DTGVSQNPRHKITKRGQNVTFRCDPISEHNRLYWYRQTLGQGPEFLTYFQNEAQLEKSRLLSDRFSAERPKGSFSTLEIQRTEQGDSAMYLCASSPGDRGNTGELFFGEGSRLTVL.